This TCR beta chain is drawn from a study of OX40 agonist ivuxolimab in advanced cancers. V was cut by 3 bases and J by 3 bases, with 5 bases left in between. The CDR3 is made up of 12 amino acids. Germline lookup yields CDR1 SGHVS and CDR2 FQNEAQ. Baseline was the first blood sampling point, followed by cycle 4 day 1 and cycle 7 day 1. Regarding the study as a whole: There was clonal expansion of CD4+ and CD8+ blood T cells by week 6 at 0.1 to 3.0 mg/kg.

TCRdb's table, derived via immunoSEQ multiplex PCR, lists solely in-frame clones and lacks some. The sample carries under 100,000 clones, about 90% recorded once. A word on this clone: Its specificity is not known.

The J gene is TRBJ1-1, the V gene TRBV7-8; D is unclear. This TCR was recovered from an adult with an advanced solid tumor such as melanoma, head and neck, liver or kidney cancer. Sample: CD4+ or CD8+ T cells sorted from blood, taken in a trial of the OX40 agonist ivuxolimab. CDR3 protein: CASSFGDTEAFF. The DNA of the CDR3 is TGTGCCAGCAGCTTCGGTGACACTGAAGCTTTCTTT.